Below, 17 T cell receptor beta chains from the same sample are listed, as sequenced in a study of blood T cells in healthy people across ages. Alongside a J-beta primer mix, a sample-barcoded 5' primer served in a second PCR lasting 7 to 11 cycles. Via MiXCR, TCRdb re-called the 5' RACE reads, giving one row per CDR3 protein. The sample has about 760,000 distinct CDR3 sequences, roughly 25% seen once. The data also belong to a second study, concerning T cells of mothers and their children.

Sample: blood. The receptor source for this set is a boy between 10 and 17 years old in good health.

This clonotype was seen a few times. The chain employs TRBV12-3 or TRBV12-4 and TRBJ2-5; D remains ambiguous. Trimming left V 5 bases short and J 2 bases short, with 9 bases between. CDR3 length: 13 amino acids. The CDR3 loop reads CASSPWRQETQYF. CDR3 DNA sequence: TGTGCCAGCAGTCCTTGGCGACAAGAGACCCAGTACTTC.

The table lists this clonotype with a few counts. The chain is built from TRBV3-1 and TRBJ2-5; no reliable D call. Matching the DNA end better, TRBJ2-7 makes the J call doubtful. Germline V lookup: CDR1 LGHDT, CDR2 YNNKEL (reference sequence). CDR3 length equals 15 residues. The CDR3 DNA follows: TGTGCCAGCAGCCAAGATTTCCCCGGGTCCTACGAGCAGTACTTC. Protein: CASSQDFPGSYEQYF.

This rearrangement joins TRBV4-1 to TRBJ2-4; D not resolved. The germline V and J ends were trimmed by 1 base and 9 bases, with 10 bases remaining between them. The germline gives CDR1 MGHRA, CDR2 YSYEKL. CDR3 length: 13 residues. Here the CDR3 DNA reads TGCGCCAGCAGCCAAGTTGTGGAGAGCATTCAGTACTTC. Protein sequence: CASSQVVESIQYF.

This clonotype occurred a few times. The V call is TRBV5-6, the J call TRBJ2-7; no reliable D call. The CDR3 totals 14 residues. The V gene lost 2 bases and the J gene lost 0 bases, with 9 bases spanning the gap. From germline, CDR1 is SGHDT and CDR2 YYEEEE. The DNA of the CDR3 is TGTGCCAGCAGCTTCTCTCAGAGCTCCTACGAGCAGTACTTC. It encodes CASSFSQSSYEQYF.

This CDR3 reads CASSLSRGKMNEQFF. The CDR3 nucleotides read TGTGCCAGCAGTTTATCGCGAGGAAAGATGAATGAGCAGTTCTTC. This rearrangement joins TRBV12-3 or TRBV12-4 to TRBJ2-1; D remains unclear. The CDR3 has 15 amino acids. V was pared by 2 bases and J by 7 bases, with 15 bases between.

The chain employs TRBV10-3 and TRBJ1-4; a weak D match, TRBD1 (5 bases). CDR1 and CDR2 from the germline V gene are ENHRY and SYGVKD. The CDR3 has 13 amino acids. V was clipped by 6 bases and J by 4 bases, with 9 bases between them. This CDR3 is CAISGADNEKLFF. The CDR3 coding sequence is TGTGCCATCAGCGGGGCCGATAATGAAAAACTGTTTTTT.

This clonotype was observed a few times. The chain has TRBV4-1 and TRBJ2-7, with D uncertain. CDR1 and CDR2 (germline): MGHRA, YSYEKL. The CDR3 runs 12 residues. Deletions cut 0 bases from V and 5 bases from J, with 5 bases between. CDR3 bases: TGCGCCAGCAGCCAAGAAAGCGACGAGCAGTACTTC. Its protein product is CASSQESDEQYF.

This clonotype was seen more than once but under ten times. The chain recombines TRBV27 with TRBJ1-5, with D unresolved. The CDR3 extends over 14 amino acids. CDR1 is MNHEY and CDR2 is SMNVEV in the germline V gene (reference sequence). V dropped 3 bases and J dropped 5 bases, with 11 bases sitting between them. CDR3: CASSFGENHQPQHF. CDR3 coding DNA: TGTGCCAGCAGTTTTGGGGAGAACCATCAGCCCCAGCATTTT.

The chain carries TRBV6-1 and TRBJ2-1; D unclear. The CDR3 spans 13 residues. Trimming took off 8 bases at V and 0 bases at J, with 8 bases between the two ends. The germline V gene has CDR1 MNHNS and CDR2 SASEGT. The CDR3 loop is CASGVDSYNEQFF. The CDR3 DNA is TGTGCCAGCGGGGTAGACTCCTACAATGAGCAGTTCTTC.

This clonotype was detected a few times. The V call is TRBV28, the J call TRBJ2-5, with D possibly TRBD2 on 5 matching bases. This CDR3 spans 16 amino acids. Germline CDR1 is MDHEN and CDR2 is SYDVKM. V lost 6 bases and J 1 base, leaving 18 bases between the germline ends. The CDR3 DNA reads TGTGCCAGCAGCAAGAGCGGCGCAAACGCCCAAGAGACCCAGTACTTC. As protein: CASSKSGANAQETQYF.

Only a few counts were recorded for this clonotype. This rearrangement joins TRBV4-3 to TRBJ1-5, with D maybe TRBD1 (5 bases). CDR1 is LGHNA, CDR2 YSLEER, per germline. The germline V and J ends were trimmed by 0 bases and 7 bases, with 10 bases remaining between them. CDR3 length: 14 residues. CDR3 DNA: TGCGCCAGCAGCCAAGATTTGGGGCCCCAGCCCCAGCATTTT. Protein: CASSQDLGPQPQHF.

This clonotype was observed a handful of times. This chain uses TRBV14 with TRBJ2-5; D unresolved. Matching the DNA end better, TRBJ2-1 makes the J call doubtful. The CDR3 is 15 amino acids. Germline lookup yields CDR1 SGHDN and CDR2 FVKESK. Here the CDR3 reads CASSQGFAGYNEQFF. The CDR3, as DNA: TGTGCCAGCAGCCAAGGATTTGCCGGATACAATGAGCAGTTCTTC.

This chain uses TRBV29-1 with TRBJ1-1; D gene ambiguous. Trimming removed 7 bases from V and 1 base from J, with 13 bases in between. The CDR3 extends over 13 amino acids. Germline lookup yields CDR1 SQVTM and CDR2 ANQGSEA. CDR3 region: CSASEVKNTEAFF. CDR3 coding DNA: TGCAGCGCCTCGGAGGTTAAGAACACTGAAGCTTTCTTT.

This clonotype was picked up a small number of times. V and J are TRBV6-1 and TRBJ2-4; TRBD1 matches 7 bases. The CDR3 covers 14 residues. CDR1 is MNHNS, CDR2 SASEGT, per germline. The V gene end was trimmed by 4 bases and the J gene end by 8 bases; junction bases not matched to a gene: 8. The CDR3 DNA sequence: TGTGCCAGCAGTGTCGACAGGGCCGCCTACATTCAGTACTTC. Encoded protein: CASSVDRAAYIQYF.

This clonotype was detected only a few times. V usage is TRBV27 and J usage is TRBJ2-7, with D perhaps TRBD2 (6 bases). Germline V lookup: CDR1 MNHEY, CDR2 SMNVEV (reference sequence). V lost 8 bases, J lost 2 bases, and 19 bases lay in between. The CDR3 has 15 amino acids. The DNA of the CDR3 is TGTGCCAGCGGTTCTTTGGGGACTCCAGCCTACGAGCAGTACTTC. Its protein product is CASGSLGTPAYEQYF.

The V gene is TRBV7-2, the J gene TRBJ2-7; D not certain. Germline CDR1 and CDR2: SGHTA and FQGNSA. CDR3 size: 15 residues. Trimming removed 2 bases at V and 3 bases at J, with 14 bases between. Here the CDR3 DNA reads TGTGCCAGCAGCTTACACGTGGATCTTAACTACGAGCAGTACTTC. Its translation is CASSLHVDLNYEQYF.

The chain employs TRBV2 and TRBJ2-2, with a weak D call TRBD1 (5 bases). V was shortened by 6 bases and J by 3 bases, with 8 bases between the two germline ends. Germline CDR1 and CDR2: SNHLY and FYNNEI. This CDR3 has 13 residues. This CDR3 reads CASRDTYTGELFF. As DNA, the CDR3 is TGTGCCAGCAGGGACACATACACCGGGGAGCTGTTTTTT.